This T cell receptor beta chain was documented in a study of cytomegalovirus exposure and HLA in healthy donors. Likely unrecorded immune exposures existed in these nominally healthy donors. J lost 4 bases, V lost 5 bases, and 12 bases had no gene match. The CDR3 is 17 residues long. Germline V gene sequence: CDR1 SEHNR, CDR2 FQNEAQ (reference sequence). The study's findings and limits: In a later analysis, compared with equally common non-associated chains, HLA-associated beta chains were more expanded. A few chains linked to CMV were shown in vitro to be specific for CMV antigens.

With 60 Vbeta and 13 Jbeta primers, the PCR was carried out. Clones were sequenced by immunoSEQ multiplex PCR, and TCRdb holds only the in-frame ones, with some missing. The sample includes around 190,000 clones, around 85% of them seen just once. This clone was seen just once. What it binds is not known. The gene calls are TRBV7-9 and TRBJ1-3; 9 bases are shared with TRBD1. The sample was PBMCs. The TCR originated in a young man in good health and CMV-seronegative. The CDR3 loop is CASSPPGQGFSGNTIYF. CDR3 sequence (DNA): TGTGCCAGCAGCCCGCCGGGACAGGGTTTTTCCGGAAACACCATATATTTT.